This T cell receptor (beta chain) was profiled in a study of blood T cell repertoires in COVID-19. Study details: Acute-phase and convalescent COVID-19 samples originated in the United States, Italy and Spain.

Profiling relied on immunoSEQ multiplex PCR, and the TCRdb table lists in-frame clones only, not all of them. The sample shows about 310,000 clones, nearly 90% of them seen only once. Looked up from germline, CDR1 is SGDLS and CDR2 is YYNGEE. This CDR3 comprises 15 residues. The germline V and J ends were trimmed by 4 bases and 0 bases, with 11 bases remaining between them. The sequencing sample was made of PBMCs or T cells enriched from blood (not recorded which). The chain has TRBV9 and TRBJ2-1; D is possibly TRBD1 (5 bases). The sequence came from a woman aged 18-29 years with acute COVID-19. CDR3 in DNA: TGTGCCAGCAGCCCAGGGCGGATCTCCTACAATGAGCAGTTCTTC. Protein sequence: CASSPGRISYNEQFF.